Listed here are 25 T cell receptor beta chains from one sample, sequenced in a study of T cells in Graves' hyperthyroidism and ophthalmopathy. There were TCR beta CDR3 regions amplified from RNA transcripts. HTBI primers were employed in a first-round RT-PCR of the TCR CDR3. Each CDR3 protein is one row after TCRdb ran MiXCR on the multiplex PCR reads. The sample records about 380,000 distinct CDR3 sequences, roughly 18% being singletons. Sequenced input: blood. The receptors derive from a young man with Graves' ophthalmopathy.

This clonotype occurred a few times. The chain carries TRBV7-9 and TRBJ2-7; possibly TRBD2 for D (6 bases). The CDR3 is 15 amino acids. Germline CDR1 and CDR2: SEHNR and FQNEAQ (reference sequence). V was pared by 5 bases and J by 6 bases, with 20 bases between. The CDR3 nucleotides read TGTGCCAGCAGCCGATCGACTGGACTACCTTCCGAGCAGTACTTC. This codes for CASSRSTGLPSEQYF.

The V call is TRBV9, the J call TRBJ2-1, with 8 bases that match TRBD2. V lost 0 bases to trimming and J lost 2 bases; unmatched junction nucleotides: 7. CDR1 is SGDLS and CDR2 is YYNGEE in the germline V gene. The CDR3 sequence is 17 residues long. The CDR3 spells CASSVEIERGPYNEQFF. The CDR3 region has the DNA TGTGCCAGCAGCGTAGAAATTGAGCGGGGGCCCTACAATGAGCAGTTCTTC.

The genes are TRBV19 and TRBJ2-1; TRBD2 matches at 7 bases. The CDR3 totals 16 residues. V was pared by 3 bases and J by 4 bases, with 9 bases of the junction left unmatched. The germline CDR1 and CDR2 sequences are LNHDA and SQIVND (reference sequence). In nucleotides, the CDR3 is TGTGCCAGTAGTATTGGGGCAGCGGGGCTATACAATGAGCAGTTCTTC. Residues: CASSIGAAGLYNEQFF.

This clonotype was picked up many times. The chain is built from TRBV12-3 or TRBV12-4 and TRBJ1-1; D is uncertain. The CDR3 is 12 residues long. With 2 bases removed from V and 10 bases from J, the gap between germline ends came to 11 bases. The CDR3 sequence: CASSLPRRGAFF. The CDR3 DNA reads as TGTGCCAGCAGTTTACCTAGACGTGGAGCTTTCTTT.

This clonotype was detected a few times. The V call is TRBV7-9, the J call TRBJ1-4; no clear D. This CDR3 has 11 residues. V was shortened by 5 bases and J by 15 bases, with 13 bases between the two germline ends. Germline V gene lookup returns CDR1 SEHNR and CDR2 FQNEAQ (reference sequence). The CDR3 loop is CASSVGSSVFF. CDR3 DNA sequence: TGTGCCAGCAGCGTGGGCTCGTCGGTGTTTTTT.

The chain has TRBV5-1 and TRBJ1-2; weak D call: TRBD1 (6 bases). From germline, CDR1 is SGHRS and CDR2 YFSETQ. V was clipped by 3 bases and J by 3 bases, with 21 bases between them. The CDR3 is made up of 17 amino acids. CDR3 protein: CASSWSRGRGGDYGYTF. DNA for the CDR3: TGCGCCAGCAGCTGGAGCAGGGGCAGGGGAGGCGACTATGGCTACACCTTC.

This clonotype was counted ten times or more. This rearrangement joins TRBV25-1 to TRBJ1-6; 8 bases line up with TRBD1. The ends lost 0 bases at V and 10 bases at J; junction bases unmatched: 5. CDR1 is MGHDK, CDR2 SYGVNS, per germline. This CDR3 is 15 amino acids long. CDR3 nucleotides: TGTGCCAGCAGTGAATACGGGACAGGTGTATCACCCCTCCACTTT. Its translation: CASSEYGTGVSPLHF.

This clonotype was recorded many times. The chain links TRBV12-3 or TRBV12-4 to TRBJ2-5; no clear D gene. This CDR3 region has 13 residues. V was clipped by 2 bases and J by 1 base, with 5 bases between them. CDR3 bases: TGTGCCAGCAGTTTAAGGTCCCAAGAGACCCAGTACTTC. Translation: CASSLRSQETQYF.

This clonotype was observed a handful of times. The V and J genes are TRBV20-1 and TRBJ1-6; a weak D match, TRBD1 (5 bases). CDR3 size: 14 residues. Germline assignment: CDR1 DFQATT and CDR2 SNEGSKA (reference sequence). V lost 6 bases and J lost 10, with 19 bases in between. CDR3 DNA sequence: TGCAGTGCCCCCCGGACACGCTCTGGGTCACCCCTCCACTTT. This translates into CSAPRTRSGSPLHF.

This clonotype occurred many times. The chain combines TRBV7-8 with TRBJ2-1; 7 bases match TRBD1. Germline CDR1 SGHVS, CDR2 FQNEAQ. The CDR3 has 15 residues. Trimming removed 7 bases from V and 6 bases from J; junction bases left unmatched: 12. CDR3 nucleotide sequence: TGTGCCAGCACCCTAGACAGGGTCCCCCTCAATGAGCAGTTCTTC. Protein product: CASTLDRVPLNEQFF.

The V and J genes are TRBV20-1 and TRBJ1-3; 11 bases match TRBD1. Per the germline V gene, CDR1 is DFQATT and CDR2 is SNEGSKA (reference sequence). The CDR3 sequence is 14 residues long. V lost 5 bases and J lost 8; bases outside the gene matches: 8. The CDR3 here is CSAALGQGAYTIYF. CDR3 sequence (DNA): TGCAGTGCTGCACTAGGACAGGGGGCTTACACCATATATTTT.

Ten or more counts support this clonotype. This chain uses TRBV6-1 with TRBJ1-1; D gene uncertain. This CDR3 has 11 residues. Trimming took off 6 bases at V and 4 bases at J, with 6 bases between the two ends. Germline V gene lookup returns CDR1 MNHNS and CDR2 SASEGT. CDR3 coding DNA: TGTGCCAGCAGAGAGGGCACTGAAGCTTTCTTT. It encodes CASREGTEAFF.

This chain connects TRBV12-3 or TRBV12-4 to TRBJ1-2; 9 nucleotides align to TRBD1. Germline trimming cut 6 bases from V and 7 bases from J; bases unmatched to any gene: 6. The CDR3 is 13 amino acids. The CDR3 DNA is TGTGCCAGCAGCGATGACAGGGGGTCTGGCTACACCTTC. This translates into CASSDDRGSGYTF.

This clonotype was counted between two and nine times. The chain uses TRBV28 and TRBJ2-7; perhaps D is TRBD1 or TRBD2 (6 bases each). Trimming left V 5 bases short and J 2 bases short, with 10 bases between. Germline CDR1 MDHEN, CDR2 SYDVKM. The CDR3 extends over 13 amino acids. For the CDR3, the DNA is TGTGCCAGCAGTCCGGGGGCTGCCTACGAGCAGTACTTC. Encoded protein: CASSPGAAYEQYF.

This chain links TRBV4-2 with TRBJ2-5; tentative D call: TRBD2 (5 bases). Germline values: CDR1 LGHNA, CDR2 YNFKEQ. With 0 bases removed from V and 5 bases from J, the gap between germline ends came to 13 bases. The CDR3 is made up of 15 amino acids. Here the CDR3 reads CASSQDKARGETQYF. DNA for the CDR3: TGTGCCAGCAGCCAAGATAAGGCGCGAGGGGAGACCCAGTACTTC.

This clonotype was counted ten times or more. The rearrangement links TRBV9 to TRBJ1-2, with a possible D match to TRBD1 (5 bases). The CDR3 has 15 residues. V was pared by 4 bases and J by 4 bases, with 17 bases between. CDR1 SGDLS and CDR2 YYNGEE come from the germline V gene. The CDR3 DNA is TGTGCCAGCAGCTTGCCCGGGGGTACGAGCTATGGCTACACCTTC. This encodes CASSLPGGTSYGYTF.

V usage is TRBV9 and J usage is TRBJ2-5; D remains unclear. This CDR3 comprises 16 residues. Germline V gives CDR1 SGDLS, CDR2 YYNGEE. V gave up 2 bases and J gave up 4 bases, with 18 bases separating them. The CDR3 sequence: CASSVGVGMDLETQYF. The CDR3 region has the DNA TGTGCCAGCAGCGTTGGGGTAGGGATGGACCTAGAGACCCAGTACTTC.

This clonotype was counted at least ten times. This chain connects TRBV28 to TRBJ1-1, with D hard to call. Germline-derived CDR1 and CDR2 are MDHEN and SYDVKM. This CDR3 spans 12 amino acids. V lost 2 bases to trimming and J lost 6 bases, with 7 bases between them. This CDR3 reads CASSLPYAEAFF. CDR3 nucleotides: TGTGCCAGCAGTTTACCCTATGCTGAAGCTTTCTTT.

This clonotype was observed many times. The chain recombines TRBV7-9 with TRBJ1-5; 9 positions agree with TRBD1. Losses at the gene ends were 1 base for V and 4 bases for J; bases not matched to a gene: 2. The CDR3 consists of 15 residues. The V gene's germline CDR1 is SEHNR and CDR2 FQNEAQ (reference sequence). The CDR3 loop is CASSLDGTGNQPQHF. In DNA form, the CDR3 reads TGTGCCAGCAGCTTAGACGGGACAGGGAATCAGCCCCAGCATTTT. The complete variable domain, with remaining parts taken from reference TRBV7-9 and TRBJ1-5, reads DTGVSQNPRHKITKRGQNVTFRCDPISEHNRLYWYRQTLGQGPEFLTYFQNEAQLEKSRLLSDRFSAERPKGSFSTLEIQRTEQGDSAMYLCASSLDGTGNQPQHFGDGTRLSIL.

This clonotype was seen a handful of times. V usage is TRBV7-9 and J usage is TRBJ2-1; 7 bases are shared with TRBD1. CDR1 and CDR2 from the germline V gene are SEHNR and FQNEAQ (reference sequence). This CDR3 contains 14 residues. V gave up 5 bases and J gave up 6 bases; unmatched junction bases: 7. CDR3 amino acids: CASSPPGTANEQFF. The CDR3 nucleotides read TGTGCCAGCAGCCCTCCCGGGACAGCCAATGAGCAGTTCTTC.

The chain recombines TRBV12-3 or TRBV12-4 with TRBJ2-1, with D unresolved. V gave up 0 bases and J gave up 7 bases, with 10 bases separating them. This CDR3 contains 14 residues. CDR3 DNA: TGTGCCAGCAGTTTAGCCCGGATCATAAATGAGCAGTTCTTC. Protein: CASSLARIINEQFF.

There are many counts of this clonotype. DNA of the CDR3: TGCGCCAGCAGCTTGGGGACAGGTGACAATGAGCAGTTCTTC. Amino acids: CASSLGTGDNEQFF. J is TRBJ2-1 and V is TRBV5-1; TRBD1 agrees at 7 bases. The CDR3 is 14 amino acids. Trimming removed 0 bases from V and 5 bases from J; junction bases left unmatched: 2. Germline V gene lookup returns CDR1 SGHRS and CDR2 YFSETQ.

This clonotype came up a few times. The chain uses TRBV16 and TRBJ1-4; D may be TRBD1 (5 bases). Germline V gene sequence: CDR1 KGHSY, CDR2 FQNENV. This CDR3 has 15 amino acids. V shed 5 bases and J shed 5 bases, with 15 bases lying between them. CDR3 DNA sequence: TGTGCCAGCAGCTCAAAGGGGCAGCCGAATGAAAAACTGTTTTTT. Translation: CASSSKGQPNEKLFF.

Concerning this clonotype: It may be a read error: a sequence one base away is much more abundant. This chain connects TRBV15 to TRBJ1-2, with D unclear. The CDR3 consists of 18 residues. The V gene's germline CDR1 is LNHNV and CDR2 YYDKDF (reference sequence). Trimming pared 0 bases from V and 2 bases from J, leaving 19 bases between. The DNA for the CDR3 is TGTGCCACCAGCAGAGATCTCGACACCCCTGAGCGGAACTATGGCTACACCTTC. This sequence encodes CATSRDLDTPERNYGYTF. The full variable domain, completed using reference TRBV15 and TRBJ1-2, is DAMVIQNPRYQVTQFGKPVTLSCSQTLNHNVMYWYQQKSSQAPKLLFHYYDKDFNNEADTPDNFQSRRPNTSFCFLDIRSPGLGDTAMYLCATSRDLDTPERNYGYTFGSGTRLTVV.

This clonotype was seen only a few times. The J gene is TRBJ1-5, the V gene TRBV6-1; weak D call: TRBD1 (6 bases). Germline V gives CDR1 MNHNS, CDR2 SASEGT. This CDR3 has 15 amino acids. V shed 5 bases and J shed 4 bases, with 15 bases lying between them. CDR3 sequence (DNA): TGTGCCAGCAGTCCCCCAGGGGAGTGGAATCAGCCCCAGCATTTT. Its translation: CASSPPGEWNQPQHF.